These 30 T cell receptor beta chains came from one sample sequenced in a study of cytomegalovirus exposure and HLA in healthy donors. In the PCR, 60 Vbeta and 13 Jbeta primers were used. Measured with immunoSEQ multiplex PCR; TCRdb has only the in-frame clones, and not every one. The sample lists 90,000 to 150,000 clones, around 77% occurring once. The source material was PBMCs. These receptors came from a man between 45 and 60 years old in good health and CMV-seropositive.

J is TRBJ2-2 and V is TRBV4-1; weak D call: TRBD1 (5 bases). The CDR3 length is 17 residues. Per the germline V gene, CDR1 is MGHRA and CDR2 is YSYEKL. V was shortened by 0 bases and J by 4 bases, with 15 bases between the two germline ends. The CDR3 is CASSQDFRGRGTGELFF. The CDR3 bases are TGCGCCAGCAGCCAAGATTTTAGGGGTAGGGGCACCGGGGAGCTGTTTTTT.

The chain uses TRBV21-1 and TRBJ2-5; TRBD1 is the table's D call, not checked against the DNA. TRBV21-1 is reported as a pseudogene. The CDR3 contains 13 residues. CDR3 coding DNA: TGTGCCAGCAGCAACGGCGAGGGGGCGAAGCAGTACTTC. It specifies CASSNGEGAKQYF.

CDR3 in DNA: TGTGCCAGCAAACTAAACCTCCCCCAGCATTCCTACGAGCAGTACTTC. Its protein is CASKLNLPQHSYEQYF. The gene calls are TRBV21-1 and TRBJ2-7; TRBD2 was called by the table and not checked on the DNA. TRBV21-1 counts as a pseudogene. There are 16 residues in the CDR3.

This chain joins TRBV11-3 and TRBJ1-1; 9 positions agree with TRBD1. With V trimmed by 2 bases and J by 7 bases, 17 bases remained unmatched. The CDR3 covers 18 residues. Per germline, CDR1 SGHNT and CDR2 YENEEA. The CDR3 protein is CASSLLRTGVIPEGEAFF. The CDR3 DNA sequence: TGTGCCAGCAGCTTATTGAGGACAGGGGTCATCCCCGAGGGTGAAGCTTTCTTT.

The chain combines TRBV10-2 with TRBJ1-1; 8 bases line up with TRBD1. This CDR3 comprises 13 residues. Unmatched junction bases numbered 4, after V lost 6 bases and J lost 4 bases. Germline V gene lookup returns CDR1 WSHSY and CDR2 SAAADI. In nucleotides, the CDR3 is TGCGCCAGCAGCCAGGACAGGGCCACTGAAGCTTTCTTT. It specifies CASSQDRATEAFF.

This chain joins TRBV5-6 and TRBJ2-7, with D unresolved. Germline V gene data show CDR1 as SGHDT and CDR2 as YYEEEE. With 6 bases removed from V and 3 bases from J, the gap between germline ends came to 22 bases. The CDR3 runs 16 residues. This chain's CDR3 is CASTQEGALPIYEQYF. As DNA, the CDR3 is TGTGCCAGCACTCAAGAAGGAGCCTTACCAATCTACGAGCAGTACTTC.

V and J are TRBV9 and TRBJ1-1; TRBD1 agrees at 9 bases. The V and J ends lost 3 bases and 4 bases, in that order; junction bases with no gene match: 13. The CDR3 covers 17 residues. Germline CDR1 and CDR2: SGDLS and YYNGEE. This CDR3 reads CASSGETGQGWGTEAFF. CDR3 nucleotide sequence: TGTGCCAGCAGCGGTGAAACGGGACAGGGTTGGGGCACTGAAGCTTTCTTT. Full variable domain (rest looked up from reference TRBV9 and TRBJ1-1): DSGVTQTPKHLITATGQRVTLRCSPRSGDLSVYWYQQSLDQGLQFLIQYYNGEERAKGNILERFSAQQFPDLHSELNLSSLELGDSALYFCASSGETGQGWGTEAFFGQGTRLTVV.

The CDR3 nucleotides are TGTGCCAGCAGCCACGCTAGCTCTCTACGGAACGAGCAGTACTTC. As protein: CASSHASSLRNEQYF. The chain is built from TRBV2 and TRBJ2-5; D perhaps matches TRBD2 (5 bases). Near its end, the DNA agrees better with TRBJ2-7, so the J call may be wrong. This CDR3 region has 15 residues. CDR1 and CDR2 from the germline V gene are SNHLY and FYNNEI.

The rearrangement uses TRBV18 and TRBJ1-1, with TRBD1 identical over 10 bases. Trimming at V came to 6 bases and at J to 8 bases, leaving 3 bases not matched to a gene. The CDR3 totals 12 residues. The germline V gene encodes CDR1 KGHSH and CDR2 LQKENI. DNA for the CDR3: TGTGCCAGCTCCCCGGACAGGGGGGAAGCTTTCTTT. Protein sequence: CASSPDRGEAFF.

The V gene is TRBV27, the J gene TRBJ2-5; a possible D gene is TRBD2 (7 bases). The V and J ends lost 5 bases and 13 bases respectively, with 14 bases between them. The CDR3 is 11 amino acids. Germline values: CDR1 MNHEY, CDR2 SMNVEV (reference sequence). CDR3 residues: CASSQGGVRYF. In DNA, the CDR3 is TGTGCCAGCAGTCAAGGGGGGGTTCGGTACTTC.

The chain links TRBV11-2 to TRBJ2-1, with TRBD1 matching over 8 bases. V was pared by 6 bases and J by 1 base, with 5 bases of the junction left unmatched. This CDR3 region has 15 residues. Germline V lookup: CDR1 SGHAT, CDR2 FQNNGV. The CDR3 DNA reads as TGTGCCAGCAGTGAGTACAGGGGGTCCTACAATGAGCAGTTCTTC. Its protein product is CASSEYRGSYNEQFF.

The chain combines TRBV14 with TRBJ2-7; tentatively, D is TRBD2 (5 bases). Germline V CDR1 and CDR2: SGHDN, FVKESK. The V and J ends lost 3 bases and 3 bases respectively, with 15 bases between them. CDR3 length: 15 residues. The CDR3 region has the DNA TGTGCCAGCAGCCAGGACTTGAGCGGCATCTACGAGCAGTACTTC. It is translated as CASSQDLSGIYEQYF.

This clone was counted a few times. The V and J genes are TRBV27 and TRBJ2-1; 10 bases are a match to TRBD2. This CDR3 comprises 15 residues. V lost 6 bases, J lost 7 bases, and 9 bases stayed unmatched. Germline V lookup: CDR1 MNHEY, CDR2 SMNVEV (reference sequence). This chain's CDR3 is CASRPSGRVINEQFF. The DNA of the CDR3 is TGTGCCAGCAGGCCCAGCGGGAGGGTAATTAATGAGCAGTTCTTC.

This chain joins TRBV7-9 and TRBJ2-3; D is undetermined. The CDR3 has 15 residues. Germline lookup yields CDR1 SEHNR and CDR2 FQNEAQ (reference sequence). V was trimmed by 1 base and J by 3 bases, leaving 11 bases between them. DNA for the CDR3: TGTGCCAGCAGCTTAGGTACAGCCAAGACAGATACGCAGTATTTT. It encodes CASSLGTAKTDTQYF.

The chain couples TRBV5-6 to TRBJ2-1, with 8 nucleotides matching TRBD1. The CDR3 has 16 residues. The ends lost 4 bases at V and 7 bases at J; junction bases unmatched: 13. CDR1 and CDR2 from the germline V gene are SGHDT and YYEEEE. The CDR3 nucleotides read TGTGCCAGCAGCCTGACAGGGGCCTCCGTTTGGAATGAGCAGTTCTTC. It encodes CASSLTGASVWNEQFF. Full variable domain (rest looked up from reference TRBV5-6 and TRBJ2-1): DAGVTQSPTHLIKTRGQQVTLRCSPKSGHDTVSWYQQALGQGPQFIFQYYEEEERQRGNFPDRFSGHQFPNYSSELNVNALLLGDSALYLCASSLTGASVWNEQFFGPGTRLTVL.

This clone was seen more than once but under ten times. The gene calls are TRBV4-1 and TRBJ2-4; 7 positions match TRBD1. The CDR3 runs to 14 residues. Germline V gene lookup returns CDR1 MGHRA and CDR2 YSYEKL. With V trimmed by 0 bases and J by 6 bases, 2 bases remained unmatched. The CDR3 DNA is TGCGCCAGCAGCCAAGAAGGGGGCTTAAACATTCAGTACTTC. Protein product: CASSQEGGLNIQYF.

The genes are TRBV4-3 and TRBJ2-1; 13 positions match TRBD2. Germline trimming cut 0 bases from V and 7 bases from J; bases unmatched to any gene: 9. This CDR3 is built from 18 residues. Germline V lookup: CDR1 LGHNA, CDR2 YSLEER. The CDR3 region has the DNA TGCGCCAGCAGCCAAGATACTAGCGGGGGGGCCCCATATAATGAGCAGTTCTTC. This sequence encodes CASSQDTSGGAPYNEQFF.

This sequence joins TRBV15 and TRBJ2-3; D is perhaps TRBD2 (5 bases). The CDR3 loop spans 17 amino acids. Germline CDR1 and CDR2: LNHNV and YYDKDF (reference sequence). V dropped 9 bases and J dropped 0 bases, with 22 bases sitting between them. CDR3 in DNA: TGTGCCACTAGAGGGCCAGCCAAGACTACCAGCACAGATACGCAGTATTTT. It is translated as CATRGPAKTTSTDTQYF.

The genes are TRBV10-1 and TRBJ2-3; TRBD2 agrees at 9 bases. CDR3 length equals 15 residues. V shed 6 bases and J 0 bases; nucleotides not matched to a gene: 4. Germline lookup yields CDR1 WNHNN and CDR2 SYGVQD (reference sequence). For the CDR3, the DNA is TGCGCCAGCAGGGCGGGGGGGGGTAGCACAGATACGCAGTATTTT. Its protein product is CASRAGGGSTDTQYF.

With regard to this clone: This specimen includes other DNA sequences encoding the same CDR3. The rearrangement joins TRBV6-4 to TRBJ2-7; TRBD1 agrees at 9 bases. Germline V gene lookup returns CDR1 MRHNA and CDR2 SNTAGT. The junction had 5 bases not matched to a gene; V was cut back by 3 bases and J by 2 bases. The CDR3 has 15 amino acids. Written as DNA, the CDR3 is TGTGCCAGCAGTGAGGGACAGGGTGTGCCCTACGAGCAGTACTTC. This translates into CASSEGQGVPYEQYF.

This clone has only a few counts. This sequence joins TRBV7-2 and TRBJ2-5, with a weak D call TRBD2 (5 bases). The end of the DNA fits TRBJ2-7 better, so the J call may be wrong. The CDR3 is 14 residues long. Germline V CDR1 and CDR2: SGHTA, FQGNSA. The CDR3 DNA follows: TGTGCCAGCAGCCGGGAAGGTTTTACCTACGAGCAGTACTTC. Translated: CASSREGFTYEQYF.

This clone was counted a few times. V and J are TRBV29-1 and TRBJ2-1; 11 bases are a match to TRBD2. The CDR3 has 18 amino acids. V shed 3 bases, J shed 6 bases, and the junction held 16 bases outside the gene matches. Germline CDR1 SQVTM, CDR2 ANQGSEA. CDR3 coding DNA: TGCAGCGTTGAGGGTCTGTTAGCGGGAGGGCCGAGGCCCAATGAGCAGTTCTTC. It translates to CSVEGLLAGGPRPNEQFF.

The genes are TRBV7-2 and TRBJ2-7, with TRBD2 matching over 9 bases. Germline CDR1 SGHTA, CDR2 FQGNSA. The CDR3 contains 13 residues. The V and J ends lost 6 bases and 6 bases, in that order; junction bases with no gene match: 6. CDR3 sequence reads: CASRGGRASEQYF. The DNA for the CDR3 is TGTGCCAGCAGGGGCGGGAGGGCCTCCGAGCAGTACTTC. Full variable domain (remainder filled in from reference TRBV7-2 and TRBJ2-7): GAGVSQSPSNKVTEKGKDVELRCDPISGHTALYWYRQSLGQGLEFLIYFQGNSAPDKSGLPSDRFSAERTGGSVSTLTIQRTQQEDSAVYLCASRGGRASEQYFGPGTRLTVT.

This clone appeared a few times. The sample holds other DNA sequences that translate to the same CDR3. The chain employs TRBV27 and TRBJ2-3, with a possible D match to TRBD1 (6 bases). The V end lost 1 base, the J end lost 3 bases, and 11 bases lay between the germline ends. Germline values: CDR1 MNHEY, CDR2 SMNVEV (reference sequence). The CDR3 spans 15 residues. CDR3 DNA sequence: TGTGCCAGCAGTTTATACCCTAGGGGGACAGATACGCAGTATTTT. This gives the protein CASSLYPRGTDTQYF.

The rearrangement links TRBV5-4 to TRBJ1-2, with 7 bases fitting TRBD1. With V trimmed by 3 bases and J by 3 bases, 11 bases remained unmatched. The CDR3 covers 16 residues. Germline V gene lookup returns CDR1 SGHNT and CDR2 YYREEE (reference sequence). The CDR3: CASSWGVGGADYGYTF. DNA for the CDR3: TGTGCCAGCAGCTGGGGGGTAGGGGGCGCCGACTATGGCTACACCTTC.

This clone is a singleton in its sample. The chain uses TRBV2 and TRBJ1-5, with 7 bases lining up with TRBD1. The V and J ends lost 4 bases and 3 bases, in that order; junction bases with no gene match: 6. Germline assignment: CDR1 SNHLY and CDR2 FYNNEI. The CDR3 is 15 amino acids. This CDR3 is CASSVSRGYNQPQHF. As DNA, the CDR3 is TGTGCCAGCAGTGTGAGCAGGGGGTACAATCAGCCCCAGCATTTT.

The V gene is TRBV5-1, the J gene TRBJ2-5, with 11 bases aligning to TRBD1. After removal of 4 bases from V and 4 bases from J, the junction contained 3 bases not matched to a gene. Per germline, CDR1 SGHRS and CDR2 YFSETQ. The CDR3 loop spans 14 amino acids. The CDR3 loop reads CASSPGTGGETQYF. CDR3 sequence (DNA): TGCGCCAGCAGCCCCGGGACAGGGGGAGAGACCCAGTACTTC.

The chain links TRBV11-2 to TRBJ2-1; the match to TRBD2 covers 10 bases. Germline loops: CDR1 SGHAT, CDR2 FQNNGV. The V and J ends lost 5 bases and 7 bases, in that order; junction bases with no gene match: 2. CDR3 size: 13 residues. The CDR3 nucleotides read TGTGCCAGCAGCAAGACTAGCGGGAATGAGCAGTTCTTC. Amino acids: CASSKTSGNEQFF.

The CDR3 region has the DNA TGTGCCAGCAGCAGACTAGCGGGGGGGAATGAGCAGTTCTTC. Protein product: CASSRLAGGNEQFF. The V and J genes are TRBV2 and TRBJ2-1; 14 positions agree with TRBD2. Trimming cost V 6 bases and J 7 bases; bases outside gene matches: 2. This CDR3 has 14 amino acids. Germline lookup yields CDR1 SNHLY and CDR2 FYNNEI.

This clone has more than one count but fewer than ten. The V and J genes are TRBV11-2 and TRBJ2-5; tentative D call: TRBD2 (6 bases). The CDR3 runs 12 residues. V lost 0 bases and J lost 13, with 12 bases in between. Per the germline V gene, CDR1 is SGHAT and CDR2 is FQNNGV. This CDR3 is CASSLDQSSVYF. The DNA of the CDR3 is TGTGCCAGCAGCTTAGATCAGTCTAGCGTGTACTTC. The full variable domain, rest sourced from reference TRBV11-2 and TRBJ2-5, is EAGVAQSPRYKIIEKRQSVAFWCNPISGHATLYWYQQILGQGPKLLIQFQNNGVVDDSQLPKDRFSAERLKGVDSTLKIQPAKLEDSAVYLCASSLDQSSVYFGPGTRLLVL.